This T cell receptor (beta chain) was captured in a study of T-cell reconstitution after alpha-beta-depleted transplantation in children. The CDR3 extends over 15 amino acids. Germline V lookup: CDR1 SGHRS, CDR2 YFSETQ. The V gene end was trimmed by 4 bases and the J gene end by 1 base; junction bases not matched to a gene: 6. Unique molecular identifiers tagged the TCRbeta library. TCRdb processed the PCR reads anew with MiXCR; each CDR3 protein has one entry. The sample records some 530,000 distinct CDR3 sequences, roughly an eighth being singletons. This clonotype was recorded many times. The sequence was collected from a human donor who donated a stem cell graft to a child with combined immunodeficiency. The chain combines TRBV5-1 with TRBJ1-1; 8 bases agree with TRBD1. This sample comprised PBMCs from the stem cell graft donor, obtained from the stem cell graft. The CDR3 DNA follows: TGCGCCAGCAGCGAATACAGGGGGGCGAACACTGAAGCTTTCTTT. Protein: CASSEYRGANTEAFF.